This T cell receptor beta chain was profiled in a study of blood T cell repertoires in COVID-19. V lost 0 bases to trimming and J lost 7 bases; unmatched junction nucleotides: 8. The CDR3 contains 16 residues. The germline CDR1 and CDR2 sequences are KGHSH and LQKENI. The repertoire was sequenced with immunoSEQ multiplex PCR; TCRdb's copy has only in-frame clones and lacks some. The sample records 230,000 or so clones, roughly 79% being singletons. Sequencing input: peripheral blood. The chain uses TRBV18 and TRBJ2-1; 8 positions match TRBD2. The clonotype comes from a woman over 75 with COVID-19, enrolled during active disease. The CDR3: CASSPPISGSGNEQFF. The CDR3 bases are TGTGCCAGCTCACCACCGATAAGCGGGAGTGGGAATGAGCAGTTCTTC.